This T cell receptor beta chain comes out of a study of blood T cell repertoires in COVID-19. The overall study: The United States, Italy and Spain provided the acute and convalescent COVID-19 samples. The cDNA or gDNA used as material had been derived from T cells, B-cell-depleted T cells, or PBMCs.

Original handling: Estimates of nucleated cell counts were drawn from the amplification of reference gene primers. Assay: immunoSEQ multiplex PCR; the TCRdb copy retains only in-frame clones and omits some. V and J calls and clone size are given by that table; D and trimming were obtained from the DNA. The sample holds under 200,000 clones; roughly 72% are singletons and the top ten take about 4%. This CDR3 has 11 residues. The germline CDR1 and CDR2 sequences are MNHEY and SVGEGT. V was pared by 4 bases and J by 4 bases, with 4 bases between. V and J are TRBV6-2 or TRBV6-3 and TRBJ1-2; no firm D call. The sequenced sample was peripheral blood. This receptor was obtained from a woman older than 75 with acute or convalescent COVID-19. The CDR3 loop reads CASSSIYGYTF. The CDR3 DNA follows: TGTGCCAGCAGTTCCATCTATGGCTACACCTTC.